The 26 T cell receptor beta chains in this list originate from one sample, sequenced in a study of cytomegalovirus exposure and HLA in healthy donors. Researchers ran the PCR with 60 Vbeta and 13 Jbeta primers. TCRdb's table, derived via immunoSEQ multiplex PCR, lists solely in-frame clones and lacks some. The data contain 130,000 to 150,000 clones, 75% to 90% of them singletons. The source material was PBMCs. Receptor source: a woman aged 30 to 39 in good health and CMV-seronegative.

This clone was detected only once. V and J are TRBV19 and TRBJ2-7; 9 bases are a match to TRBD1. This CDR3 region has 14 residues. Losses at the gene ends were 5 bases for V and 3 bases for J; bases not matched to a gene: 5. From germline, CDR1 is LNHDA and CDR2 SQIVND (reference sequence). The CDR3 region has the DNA TGTGCCAGTAGTGCCATGGGACAGGGCTACGAGCAGTACTTC. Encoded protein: CASSAMGQGYEQYF.

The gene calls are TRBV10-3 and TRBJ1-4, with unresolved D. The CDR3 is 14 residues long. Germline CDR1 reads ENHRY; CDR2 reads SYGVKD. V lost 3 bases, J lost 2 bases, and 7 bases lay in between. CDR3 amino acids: CAISDALTNEKLFF. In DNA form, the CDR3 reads TGTGCCATCAGTGACGCGTTGACTAATGAAAAACTGTTTTTT.

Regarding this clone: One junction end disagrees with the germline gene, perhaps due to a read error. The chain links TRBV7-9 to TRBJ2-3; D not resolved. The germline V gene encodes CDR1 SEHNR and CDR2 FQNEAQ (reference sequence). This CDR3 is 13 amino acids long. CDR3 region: CSSSSFSTDTQYF. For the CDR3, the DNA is TGTTCCAGCAGCTCCTTCAGCACAGATACGCAGTATTTT. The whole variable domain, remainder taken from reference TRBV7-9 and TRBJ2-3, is DTGVSQNPRHKITKRGQNVTFRCDPISEHNRLYWYRQTLGQGPEFLTYFQNEAQLEKSRLLSDRFSAERPKGSFSTLEIQRTEQGDSAMYLCSSSSFSTDTQYFGPGTRLTVL.

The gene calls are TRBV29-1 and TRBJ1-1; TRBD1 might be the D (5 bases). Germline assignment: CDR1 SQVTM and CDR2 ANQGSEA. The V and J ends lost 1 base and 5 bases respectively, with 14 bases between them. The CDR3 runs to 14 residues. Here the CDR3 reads CSVEGPPGGTEAFF. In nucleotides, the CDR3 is TGCAGCGTTGAAGGCCCCCCGGGGGGTACTGAAGCTTTCTTT.

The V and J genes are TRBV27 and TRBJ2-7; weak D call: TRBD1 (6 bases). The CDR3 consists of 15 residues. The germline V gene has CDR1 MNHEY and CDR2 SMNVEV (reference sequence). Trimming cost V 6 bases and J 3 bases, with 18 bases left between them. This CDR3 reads CASSPAGTRFYEQYF. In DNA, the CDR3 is TGTGCCAGCAGCCCGGCCGGGACACGTTTCTACGAGCAGTACTTC.

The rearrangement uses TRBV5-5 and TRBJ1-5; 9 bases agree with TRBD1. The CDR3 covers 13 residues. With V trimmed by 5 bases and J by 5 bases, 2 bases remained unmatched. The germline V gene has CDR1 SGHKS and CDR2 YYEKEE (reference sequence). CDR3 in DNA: TGTGCCAGCAGACAGGGGGCCGATCAGCCCCAGCATTTT. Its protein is CASRQGADQPQHF. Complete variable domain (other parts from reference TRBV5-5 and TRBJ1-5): DAGVTQSPTHLIKTRGQQVTLRCSPISGHKSVSWYQQVLGQGPQFIFQYYEKEERGRGNFPDRFSARQFPNYSSELNVNALLLGDSALYLCASRQGADQPQHFGDGTRLSIL.

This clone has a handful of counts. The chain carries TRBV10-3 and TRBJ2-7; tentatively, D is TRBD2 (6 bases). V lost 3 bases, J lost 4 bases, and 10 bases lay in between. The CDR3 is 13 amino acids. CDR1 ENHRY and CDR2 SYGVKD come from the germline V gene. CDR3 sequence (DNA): TGTGCCATCAGTGAACTAGCAGGGTACGAGCAGTACTTC. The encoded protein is CAISELAGYEQYF.

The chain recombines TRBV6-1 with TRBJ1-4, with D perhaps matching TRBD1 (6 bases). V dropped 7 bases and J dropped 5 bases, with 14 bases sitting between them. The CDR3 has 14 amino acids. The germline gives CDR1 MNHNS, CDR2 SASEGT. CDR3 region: CASKDRLENEKLFF. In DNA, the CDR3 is TGTGCCAGCAAAGACAGGCTGGAAAATGAAAAACTGTTTTTT.

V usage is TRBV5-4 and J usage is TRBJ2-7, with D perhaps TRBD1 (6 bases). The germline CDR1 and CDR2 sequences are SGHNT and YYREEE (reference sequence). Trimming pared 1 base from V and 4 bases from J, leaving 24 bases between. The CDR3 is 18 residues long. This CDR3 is CASSLLSKGTGQSYEQYF. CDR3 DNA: TGTGCCAGCAGCTTGCTCTCAAAGGGCACAGGGCAATCGTACGAGCAGTACTTC.

CDR3 in DNA: TGTGCCAGCAGCTTGGTGGATTTAGGGGCGGTTAGCTATGGCTACACCTTC. Encoded protein: CASSLVDLGAVSYGYTF. The chain links TRBV5-6 to TRBJ1-2; maybe TRBD1 (5 bases). Germline CDR1 SGHDT, CDR2 YYEEEE. CDR3 length: 17 residues. Trimming removed 0 bases from V and 4 bases from J, with 19 bases in between.

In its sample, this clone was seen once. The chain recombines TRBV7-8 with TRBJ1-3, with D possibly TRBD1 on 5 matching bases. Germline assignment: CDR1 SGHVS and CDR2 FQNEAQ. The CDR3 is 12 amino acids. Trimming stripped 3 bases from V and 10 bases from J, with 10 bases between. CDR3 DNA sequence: TGTGCCAGCAGCTTGGGGCAGGATACCATATATTTT. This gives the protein CASSLGQDTIYF.

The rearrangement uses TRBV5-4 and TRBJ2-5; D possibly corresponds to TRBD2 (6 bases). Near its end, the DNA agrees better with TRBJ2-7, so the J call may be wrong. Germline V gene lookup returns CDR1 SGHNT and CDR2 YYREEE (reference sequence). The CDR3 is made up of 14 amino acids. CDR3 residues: CASSLGTNTYEQYF. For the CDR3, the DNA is TGTGCCAGCAGCTTGGGGACTAACACCTACGAGCAGTACTTC.

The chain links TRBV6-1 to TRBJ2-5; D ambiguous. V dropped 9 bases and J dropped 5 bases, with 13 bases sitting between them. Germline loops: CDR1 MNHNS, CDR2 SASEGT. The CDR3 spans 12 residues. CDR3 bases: TGTGCCAGAACGTCGAAGGAGGAGACCCAGTACTTC. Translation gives CARTSKEETQYF.

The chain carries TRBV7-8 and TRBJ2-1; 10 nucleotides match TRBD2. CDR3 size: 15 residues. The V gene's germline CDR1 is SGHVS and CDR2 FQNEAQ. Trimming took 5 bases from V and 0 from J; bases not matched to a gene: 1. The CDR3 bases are TGTGCCAGCAGCCCTAGCGGGAGCTCCTACAATGAGCAGTTCTTC. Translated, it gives CASSPSGSSYNEQFF.

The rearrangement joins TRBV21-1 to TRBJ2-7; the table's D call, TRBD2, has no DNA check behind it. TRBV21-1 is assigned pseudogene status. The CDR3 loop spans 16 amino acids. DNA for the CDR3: TGTGCCAGCAGCAAGGCCGGGAGCGGGGCAGCCTACGAGCAGTACTTC. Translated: CASSKAGSGAAYEQYF.

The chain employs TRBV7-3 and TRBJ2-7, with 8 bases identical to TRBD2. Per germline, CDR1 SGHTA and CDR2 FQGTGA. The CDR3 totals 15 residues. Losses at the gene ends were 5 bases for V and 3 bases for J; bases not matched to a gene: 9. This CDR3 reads CASSHGRGGLYEQYF. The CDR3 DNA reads TGTGCCAGCAGCCACGGACGGGGGGGCCTCTACGAGCAGTACTTC.

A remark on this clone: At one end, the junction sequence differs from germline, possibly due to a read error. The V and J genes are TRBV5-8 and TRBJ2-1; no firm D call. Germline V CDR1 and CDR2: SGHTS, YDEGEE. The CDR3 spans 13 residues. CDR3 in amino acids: CASSFDSINEQFF. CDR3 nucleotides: TGTGCCAGCAGCTTCGACTCGATCAATGAACAGTTCTTC.

CDR3 region: CASSPDRQSAGNTIYF. The CDR3 nucleotides read TGTGCCAGCTCACCCGATCGACAGTCGGCTGGAAACACCATATATTTT. The V gene is TRBV18, the J gene TRBJ1-3; TRBD1 might be the D (5 bases). Germline V gene sequence: CDR1 KGHSH, CDR2 LQKENI. Trimming stripped 3 bases from V and 2 bases from J, with 14 bases between. CDR3 length: 16 residues.

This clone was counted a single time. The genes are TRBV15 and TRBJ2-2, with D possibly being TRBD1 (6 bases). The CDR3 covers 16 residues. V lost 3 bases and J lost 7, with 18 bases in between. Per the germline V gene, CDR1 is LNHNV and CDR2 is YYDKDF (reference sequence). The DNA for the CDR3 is TGTGCCACCAGCAGCCCGTGGGGGCGGTCGGGCGGGGAGCTGTTTTTT. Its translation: CATSSPWGRSGGELFF.

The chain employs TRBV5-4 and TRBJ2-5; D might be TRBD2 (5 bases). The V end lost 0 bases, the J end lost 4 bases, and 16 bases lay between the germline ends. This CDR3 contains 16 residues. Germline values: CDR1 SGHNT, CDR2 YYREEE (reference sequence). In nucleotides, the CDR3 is TGTGCCAGCAGCTTGGGGGCCGGGGTAGCCGCAGAGACCCAGTACTTC. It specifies CASSLGAGVAAETQYF.

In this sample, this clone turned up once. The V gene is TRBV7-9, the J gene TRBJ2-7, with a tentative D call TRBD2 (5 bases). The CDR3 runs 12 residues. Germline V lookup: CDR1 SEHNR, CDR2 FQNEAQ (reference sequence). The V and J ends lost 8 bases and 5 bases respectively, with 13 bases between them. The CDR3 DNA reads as TGTGCCAGCGAACCTTCGGGGAACGAGCAGTACTTC. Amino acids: CASEPSGNEQYF.

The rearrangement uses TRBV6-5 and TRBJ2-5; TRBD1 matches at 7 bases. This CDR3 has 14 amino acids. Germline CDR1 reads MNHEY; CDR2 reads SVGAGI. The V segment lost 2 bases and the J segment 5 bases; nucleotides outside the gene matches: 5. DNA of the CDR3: TGTGCCAGCAGTTACACAGGGGTCTGGGAGACCCAGTACTTC. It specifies CASSYTGVWETQYF.

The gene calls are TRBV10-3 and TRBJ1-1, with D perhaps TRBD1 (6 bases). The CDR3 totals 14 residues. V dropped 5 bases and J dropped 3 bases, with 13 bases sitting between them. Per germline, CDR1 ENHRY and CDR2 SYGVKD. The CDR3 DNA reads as TGTGCCATCAGTTACAGGGAGGGGGACACTGAAGCTTTCTTT. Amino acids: CAISYREGDTEAFF.

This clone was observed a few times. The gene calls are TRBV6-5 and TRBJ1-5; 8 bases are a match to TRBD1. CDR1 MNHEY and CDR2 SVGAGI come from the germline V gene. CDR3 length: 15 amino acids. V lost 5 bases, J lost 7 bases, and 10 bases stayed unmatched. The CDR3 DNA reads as TGTGCCAGCAGTATCCGACAGGGGCGAGGGCAGCCCCAGCATTTT. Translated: CASSIRQGRGQPQHF.

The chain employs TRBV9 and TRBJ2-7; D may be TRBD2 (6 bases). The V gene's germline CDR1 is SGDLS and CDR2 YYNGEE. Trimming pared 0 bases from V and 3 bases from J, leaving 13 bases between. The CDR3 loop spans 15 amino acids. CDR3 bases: TGTGCCAGCAGCGTAGAGGTAGCGGACCTCTACGAGCAGTACTTC. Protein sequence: CASSVEVADLYEQYF.

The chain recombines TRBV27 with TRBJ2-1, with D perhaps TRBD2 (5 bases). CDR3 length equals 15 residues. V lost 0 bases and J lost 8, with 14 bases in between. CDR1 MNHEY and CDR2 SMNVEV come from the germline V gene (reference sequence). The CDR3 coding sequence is TGTGCCAGCAGTTTATCCGGGATTCTCGACGATGAGCAGTTCTTC. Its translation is CASSLSGILDDEQFF.